This TCR beta chain emerged from a study of blood T cell repertoires in COVID-19. Background on the study: COVID-19 samples collected from the United States, Italy and Spain covered acute and convalescent phases. The cDNA or gDNA used as material had been derived from T cells, B-cell-depleted T cells, or PBMCs.

In the original workflow: Using reference gene primer amplification, nucleated cell counts were estimated. TCRdb's copy holds only in-frame clones and misses some; the assay was immunoSEQ multiplex PCR. The V and J calls and the clone size are those of that table, but D and trimming were determined from the DNA. The sample yields tens of thousands of clones, 70% to 80% seen once. Germline CDR1 is SGDLS and CDR2 is YYNGEE. The CDR3 is 15 residues long. Trimming removed 1 base from V and 3 bases from J; junction bases left unmatched: 5. This sequence was found in a human donor in a cohort sampled during active COVID-19. The source material was peripheral blood. J is TRBJ2-7 and V is TRBV9, with 9 bases identical to TRBD1. CDR3 DNA sequence: TGTGCCAGCAGCGTACGGACAGGGGCGATCTACGAGCAGTACTTC. It translates to CASSVRTGAIYEQYF. The full variable domain, completed using reference TRBV9 and TRBJ2-7, is DSGVTQTPKHLITATGQRVTLRCSPRSGDLSVYWYQQSLDQGLQFLIQYYNGEERAKGNILERFSAQQFPDLHSELNLSSLELGDSALYFCASSVRTGAIYEQYFGPGTRLTVT.